The present TCR beta chain was sequenced within a study of CD8 T cells in ankylosing spondylitis. Whole-study findings and limits: Characteristic, it appeared, of ankylosing spondylitis blood was a TCR beta motif of 7 or 8 highly homologous variants.

Each CDR3 protein gets one entry after TCRdb re-called the 5' RACE reads with MiXCR. The data contain 200,000 to 250,000 distinct CDR3 sequences, more than 5.5% of them singletons. This clonotype was recorded many times. Its cognate antigen is unknown. This clonotype originated in a male donor with ankylosing spondylitis. The specimen sequenced was blood, either unsorted or a sorted T cell fraction (not recorded which).

This CDR3 reads CSAKRTETSTDTQYF. The CDR3 DNA reads as TGCAGTGCAAAGAGGACAGAGACCAGCACAGATACGCAGTATTTT. V and J are TRBV20-1 and TRBJ2-3; D might be TRBD1 (6 bases). This CDR3 comprises 15 residues. V was shortened by 6 bases and J by 0 bases, with 16 bases between the two germline ends. Germline CDR1 DFQATT, CDR2 SNEGSKA (reference sequence).